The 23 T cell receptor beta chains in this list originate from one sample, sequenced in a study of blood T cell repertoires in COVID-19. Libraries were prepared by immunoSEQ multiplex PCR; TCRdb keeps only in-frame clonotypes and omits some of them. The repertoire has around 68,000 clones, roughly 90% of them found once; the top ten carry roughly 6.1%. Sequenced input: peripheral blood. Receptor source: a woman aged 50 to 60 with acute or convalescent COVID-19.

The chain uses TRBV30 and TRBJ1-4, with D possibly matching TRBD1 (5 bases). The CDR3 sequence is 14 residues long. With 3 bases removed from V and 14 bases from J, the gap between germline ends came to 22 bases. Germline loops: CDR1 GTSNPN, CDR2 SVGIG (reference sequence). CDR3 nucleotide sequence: TGTGCCTGGAGCGCCGGGACTCACATTGGAGGGCTGTTTTTT. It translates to CAWSAGTHIGGLFF.

CDR3 sequence (DNA): TGCGCCAGCAGTGTCGACACCGGGGAGCTGTTTTTT. It is translated as CASSVDTGELFF. This sequence joins TRBV5-1 and TRBJ2-2; D not resolved. This CDR3 has 12 amino acids. V shed 5 bases and J shed 3 bases, with 5 bases lying between them. Germline-derived CDR1 and CDR2 are SGHRS and YFSETQ.

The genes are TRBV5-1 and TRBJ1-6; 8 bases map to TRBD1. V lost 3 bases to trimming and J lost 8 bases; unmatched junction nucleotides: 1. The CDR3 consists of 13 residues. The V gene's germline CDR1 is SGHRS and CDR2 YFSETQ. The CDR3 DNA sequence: TGCGCCAGCAGCTCGGGACAGGATTCACCCCTCCACTTT. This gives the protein CASSSGQDSPLHF.

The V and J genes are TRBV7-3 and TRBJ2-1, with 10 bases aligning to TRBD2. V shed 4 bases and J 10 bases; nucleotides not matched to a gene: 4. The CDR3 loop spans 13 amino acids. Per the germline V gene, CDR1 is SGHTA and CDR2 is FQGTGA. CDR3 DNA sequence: TGTGCCAGCAGCTCACCGACTAGCGGGGAGCAGTTCTTC. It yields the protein CASSSPTSGEQFF.

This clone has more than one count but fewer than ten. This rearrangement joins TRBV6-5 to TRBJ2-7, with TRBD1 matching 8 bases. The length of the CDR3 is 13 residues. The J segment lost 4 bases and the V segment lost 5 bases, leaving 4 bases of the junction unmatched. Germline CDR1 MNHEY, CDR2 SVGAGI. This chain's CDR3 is CASSRGQEYEQYF. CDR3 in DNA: TGTGCCAGCAGTAGGGGACAGGAGTACGAGCAGTACTTC.

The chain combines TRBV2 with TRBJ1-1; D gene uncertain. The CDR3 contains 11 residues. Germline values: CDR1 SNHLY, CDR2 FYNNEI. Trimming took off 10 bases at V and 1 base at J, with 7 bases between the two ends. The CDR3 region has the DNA TGTGCCATCACAGCGAACACTGAAGCTTTCTTT. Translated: CAITANTEAFF.

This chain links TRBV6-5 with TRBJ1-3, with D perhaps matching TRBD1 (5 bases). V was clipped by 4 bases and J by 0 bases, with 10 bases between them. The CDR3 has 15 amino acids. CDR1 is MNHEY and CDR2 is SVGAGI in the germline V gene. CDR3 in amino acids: CASSSRVTSGNTIYF. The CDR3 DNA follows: TGTGCCAGCAGTTCCAGGGTCACCTCTGGAAACACCATATATTTT.

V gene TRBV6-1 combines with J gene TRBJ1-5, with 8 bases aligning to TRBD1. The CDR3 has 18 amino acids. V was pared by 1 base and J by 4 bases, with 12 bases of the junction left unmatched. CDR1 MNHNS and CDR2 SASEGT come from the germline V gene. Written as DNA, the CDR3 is TGTGCCAGCAGTGAAGAGACAGGGGTAGAAAGGGGGAATCAGCCCCAGCATTTT. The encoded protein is CASSEETGVERGNQPQHF.

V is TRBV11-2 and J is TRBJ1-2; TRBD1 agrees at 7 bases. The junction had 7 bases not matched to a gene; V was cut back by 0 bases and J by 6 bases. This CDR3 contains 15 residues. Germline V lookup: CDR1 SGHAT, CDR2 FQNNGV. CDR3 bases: TGTGCCAGCAGCTTAGATCGAGGAGGGGGCGATGGCTACACCTTC. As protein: CASSLDRGGGDGYTF.

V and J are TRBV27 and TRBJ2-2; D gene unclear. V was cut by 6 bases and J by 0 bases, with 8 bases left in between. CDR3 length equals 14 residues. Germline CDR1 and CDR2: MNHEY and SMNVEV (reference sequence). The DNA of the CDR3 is TGTGCCAGCAGATACATTTCGAACACCGGGGAGCTGTTTTTT. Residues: CASRYISNTGELFF.

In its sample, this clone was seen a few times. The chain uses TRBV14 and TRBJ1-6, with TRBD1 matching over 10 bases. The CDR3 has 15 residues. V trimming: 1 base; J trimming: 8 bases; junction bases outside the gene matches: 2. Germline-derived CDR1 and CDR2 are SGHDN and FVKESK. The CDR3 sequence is CASSQVGTGDSPLHF. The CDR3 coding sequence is TGTGCCAGCAGCCAAGTGGGGACAGGGGATTCACCCCTCCACTTT.

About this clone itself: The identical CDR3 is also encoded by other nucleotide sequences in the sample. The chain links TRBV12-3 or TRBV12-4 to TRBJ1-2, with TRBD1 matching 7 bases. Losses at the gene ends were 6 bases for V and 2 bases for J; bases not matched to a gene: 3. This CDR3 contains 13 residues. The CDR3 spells CASSRDRNYGYTF. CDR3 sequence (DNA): TGTGCCAGCAGCAGGGACAGAAACTATGGCTACACCTTC.

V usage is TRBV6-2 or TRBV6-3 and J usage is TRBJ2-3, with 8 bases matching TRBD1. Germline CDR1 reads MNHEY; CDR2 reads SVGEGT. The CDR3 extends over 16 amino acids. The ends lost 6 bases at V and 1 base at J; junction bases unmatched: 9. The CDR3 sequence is CASSTGGALRTDTQYF. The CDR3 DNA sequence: TGTGCCAGCAGCACAGGGGGAGCCCTCCGCACAGATACGCAGTATTTT.

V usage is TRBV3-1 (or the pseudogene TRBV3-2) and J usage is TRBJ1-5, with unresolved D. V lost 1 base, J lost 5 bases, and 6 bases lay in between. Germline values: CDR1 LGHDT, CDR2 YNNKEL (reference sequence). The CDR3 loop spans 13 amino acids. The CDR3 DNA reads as TGTGCCAGCAGCCAAGGGAGGGATCAGCCCCAGCATTTT. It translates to CASSQGRDQPQHF.

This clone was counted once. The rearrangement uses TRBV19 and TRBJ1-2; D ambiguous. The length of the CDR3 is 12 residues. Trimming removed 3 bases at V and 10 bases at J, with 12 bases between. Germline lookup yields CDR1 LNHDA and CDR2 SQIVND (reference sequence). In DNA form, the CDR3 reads TGTGCCAGTAGTATTGATGCGGTGGTCTACACCTTC. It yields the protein CASSIDAVVYTF. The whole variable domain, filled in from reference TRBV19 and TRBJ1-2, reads DGGITQSPKYLFRKEGQNVTLSCEQNLNHDAMYWYRQDPGQGLRLIYYSQIVNDFQKGDIAEGYSVSREKKESFPLTVTSAQKNPTAFYLCASSIDAVVYTFGSGTRLTVV.

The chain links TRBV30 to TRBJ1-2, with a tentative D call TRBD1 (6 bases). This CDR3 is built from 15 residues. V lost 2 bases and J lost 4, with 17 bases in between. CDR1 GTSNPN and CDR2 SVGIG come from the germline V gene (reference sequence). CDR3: CAWSSWQGQAYGYTF. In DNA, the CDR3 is TGTGCCTGGAGTTCTTGGCAGGGGCAGGCCTATGGCTACACCTTC.

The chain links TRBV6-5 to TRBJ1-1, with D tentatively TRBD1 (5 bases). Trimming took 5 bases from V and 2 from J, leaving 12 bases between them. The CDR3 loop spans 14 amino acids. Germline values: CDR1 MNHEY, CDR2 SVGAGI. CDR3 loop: CASSRPGLNTEAFF. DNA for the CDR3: TGTGCCAGCAGTAGACCGGGACTAAACACTGAAGCTTTCTTT.

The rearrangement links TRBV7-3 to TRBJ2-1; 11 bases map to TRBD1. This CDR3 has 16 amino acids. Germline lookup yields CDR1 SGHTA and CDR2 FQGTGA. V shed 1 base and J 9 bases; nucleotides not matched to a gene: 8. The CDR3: CASSLNPGQGAGEQFF. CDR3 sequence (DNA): TGTGCCAGCAGCTTAAACCCCGGACAGGGGGCGGGTGAGCAGTTCTTC.

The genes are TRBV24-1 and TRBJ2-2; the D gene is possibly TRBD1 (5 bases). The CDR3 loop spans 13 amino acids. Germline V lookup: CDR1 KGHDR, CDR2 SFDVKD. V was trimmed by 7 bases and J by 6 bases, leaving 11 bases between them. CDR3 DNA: TGTGCCACCAGATCAGGGTCAGCCGGGGAGCTGTTTTTT. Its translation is CATRSGSAGELFF.

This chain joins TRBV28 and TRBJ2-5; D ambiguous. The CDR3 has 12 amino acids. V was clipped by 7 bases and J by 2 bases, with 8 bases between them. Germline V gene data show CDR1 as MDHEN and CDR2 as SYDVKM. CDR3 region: CASMLGQETQYF. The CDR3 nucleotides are TGTGCCAGCATGCTCGGGCAAGAGACCCAGTACTTC.

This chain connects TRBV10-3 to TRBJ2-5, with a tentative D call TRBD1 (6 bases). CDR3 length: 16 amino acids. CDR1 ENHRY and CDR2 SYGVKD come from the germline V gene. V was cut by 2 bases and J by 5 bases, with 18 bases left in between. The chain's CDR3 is CAISENRVGVSETQYF. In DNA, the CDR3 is TGTGCCATCAGTGAGAACAGGGTTGGTGTCAGTGAGACCCAGTACTTC.

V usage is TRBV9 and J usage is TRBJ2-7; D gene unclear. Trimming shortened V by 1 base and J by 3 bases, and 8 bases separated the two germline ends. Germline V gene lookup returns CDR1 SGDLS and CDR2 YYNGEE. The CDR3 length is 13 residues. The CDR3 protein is CASSVTDGYEQYF. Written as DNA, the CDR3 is TGTGCCAGCAGCGTAACAGACGGCTACGAGCAGTACTTC.

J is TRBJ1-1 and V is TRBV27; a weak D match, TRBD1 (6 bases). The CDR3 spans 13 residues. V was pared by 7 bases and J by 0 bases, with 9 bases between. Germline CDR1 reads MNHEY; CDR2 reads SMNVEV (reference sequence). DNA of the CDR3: TGTGCCAGCACAGGACAGCTGAACACTGAAGCTTTCTTT. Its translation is CASTGQLNTEAFF.